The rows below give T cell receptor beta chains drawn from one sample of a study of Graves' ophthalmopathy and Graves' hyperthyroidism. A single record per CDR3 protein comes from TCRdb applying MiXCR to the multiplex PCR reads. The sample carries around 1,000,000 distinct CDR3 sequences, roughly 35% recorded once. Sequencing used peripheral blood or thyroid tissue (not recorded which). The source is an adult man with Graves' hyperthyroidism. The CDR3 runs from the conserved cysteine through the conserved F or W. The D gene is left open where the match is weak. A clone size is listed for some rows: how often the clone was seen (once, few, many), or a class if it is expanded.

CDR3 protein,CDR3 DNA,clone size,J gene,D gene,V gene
CASSSAAPSYEQYF,TGTGCCAGCAGTTCCGCCGCCCCCTCCTACGAGCAGTACTTC,few,TRBJ2-7,.,TRBV6-5
CASSPREGLKEQYF,TGCGCCAGCAGCCCCCGGGAGGGGCTGAAAGAGCAGTACTTC,.,TRBJ2-7,TRBD2,TRBV5-1
CASSPLPAGPSGANVLTF,TGTGCCAGCTCACCACTTCCCGCCGGTCCCTCTGGGGCCAACGTCCTGACTTTC,.,TRBJ2-6,.,TRBV18
CASSGPSNSYEQYF,TGTGCCAGCAGCGGTCCATCGAACTCCTACGAGCAGTACTTC,many,TRBJ2-7,.,TRBV2
CASSLSGIGETQYF,TGTGCCAGCAGCTTAAGCGGGATAGGCGAGACCCAGTACTTC,many,TRBJ2-5,.,TRBV7-3
CAIQRAGANTEAFF,TGTGCCATCCAGAGAGCAGGGGCCAACACTGAAGCTTTCTTT,once,TRBJ1-1,.,TRBV10-3
CASEKTANTGELFF,TGTGCCAGCGAAAAGACCGCGAACACCGGGGAGCTGTTTTTT,few,TRBJ2-2,.,TRBV6-4
CAWSLGNGANVLTF,TGTGCCTGGAGTTTGGGGAATGGGGCCAACGTCCTGACTTTC,.,TRBJ2-6,.,TRBV30
CSVSLGRTAGYTF,TGCAGTGTATCCCTGGGCCGAACGGCTGGCTACACCTTC,many,TRBJ1-2,.,TRBV20-1
CASSLPTGRDTEAFF,TGTGCCAGCAGCCTTCCCACAGGCCGGGACACTGAAGCTTTCTTT,.,TRBJ1-1,.,TRBV12-3/TRBV12-4
CASSNDRMSEQYF,TGTGCCAGCAGCAACGACAGAATGAGCGAGCAGTACTTC,many,TRBJ2-7,.,TRBV7-9
CATSSAGGVTGELFF,TGTGCCACCAGCAGTGCAGGGGGGGTCACCGGGGAGCTGTTTTTT,many,TRBJ2-2,.,TRBV15
CASSLRGADNEKLFF,TGTGCCAGCAGTTTACGGGGGGCGGATAATGAAAAACTGTTTTTT,.,TRBJ1-4,.,TRBV12-3/TRBV12-4